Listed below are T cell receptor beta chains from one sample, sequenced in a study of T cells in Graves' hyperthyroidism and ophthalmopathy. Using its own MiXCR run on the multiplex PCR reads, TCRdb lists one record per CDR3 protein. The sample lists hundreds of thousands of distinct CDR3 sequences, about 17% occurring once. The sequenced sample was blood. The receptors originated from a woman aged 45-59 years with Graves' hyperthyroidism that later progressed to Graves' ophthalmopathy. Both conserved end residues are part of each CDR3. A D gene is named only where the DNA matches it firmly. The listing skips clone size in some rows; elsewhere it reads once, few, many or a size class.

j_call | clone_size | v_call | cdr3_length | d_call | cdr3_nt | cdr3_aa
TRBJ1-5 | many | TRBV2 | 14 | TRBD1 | TGTGCCAGCAGTGAGCGGACAGGGAGTCGGCCCCAGCATTTT | CASSERTGSRPQHF
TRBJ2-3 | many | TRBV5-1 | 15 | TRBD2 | TGCGCCAGCGTAGCGGGCAAAGCTAGCACAGATACGCAGTATTTT | CASVAGKASTDTQYF
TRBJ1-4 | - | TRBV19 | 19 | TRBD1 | TGTGCCAGTAGCAGCACAATGACAGGGGAAGTTGCAACTAATGAAAAACTGTTTTTT | CASSSTMTGEVATNEKLFF
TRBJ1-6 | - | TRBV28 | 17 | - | TGTGCCAGCAGTTTAATCGGGCCGACAAGTTATAATTCACCCCTCCACTTT | CASSLIGPTSYNSPLHF
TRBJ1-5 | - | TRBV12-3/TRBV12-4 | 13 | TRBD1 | TGTGCCAGCAGTATGGACAGGGGTCAGCCCCAGCATTTT | CASSMDRGQPQHF
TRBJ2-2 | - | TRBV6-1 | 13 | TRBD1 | TGTGCCAGCAGGCTCAGGGGGCCCGGGGAGCTGTTTTTT | CASRLRGPGELFF
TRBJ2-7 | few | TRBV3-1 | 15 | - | TGTGCCAGCAGCCAAAGGGGGGCCGGGACCTACGAGCAGTACTTC | CASSQRGAGTYEQYF
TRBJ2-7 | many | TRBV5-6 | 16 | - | TGTGCCAGCACCCCCTCGACCGATTATGAATTGGACGAGCAGTACTTC | CASTPSTDYELDEQYF
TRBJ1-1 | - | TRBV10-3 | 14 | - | TGTGCCATCAGTGAGCCTAAGTGGGACACTGAAGCTTTCTTT | CAISEPKWDTEAFF
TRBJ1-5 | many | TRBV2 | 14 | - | TGTGCCAGCAGTGAAGGGAGGGTAATCCAGCCCCAGCATTTT | CASSEGRVIQPQHF
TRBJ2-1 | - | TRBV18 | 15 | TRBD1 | TGTGCCAGCACGAGGACAGGACAGGGGTACAATGAGCAGTTCTTC | CASTRTGQGYNEQFF
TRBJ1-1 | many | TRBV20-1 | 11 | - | TGCAGTGCTAGATTACGACAGGAAGCTTTCTTT | CSARLRQEAFF
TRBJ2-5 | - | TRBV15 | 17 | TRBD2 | TGTGCCACCAGCAGAGGGACTAGCGGGGACATAAAAGAGACCCAGTACTTC | CATSRGTSGDIKETQYF
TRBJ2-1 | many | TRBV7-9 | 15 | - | TGTGCCAGCAGCTTAGACACGCTCTCCTACAATGAGCAGTTCTTC | CASSLDTLSYNEQFF
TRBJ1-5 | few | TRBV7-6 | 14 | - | TGTGCCAGCAGCTTAGGCTTAGGGTACCAGCCCCAGCATTTT | CASSLGLGYQPQHF
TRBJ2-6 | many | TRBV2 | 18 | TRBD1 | TGTGCCAGCAGTGACGCCGGGACAGCCCACTCTGGGGCCAACGTCCTGACTTTC | CASSDAGTAHSGANVLTF
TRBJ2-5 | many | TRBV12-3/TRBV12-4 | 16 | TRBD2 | TGTGCCAGCAGTCCCTTACCAGCGGGGTCCTCAGAGACCCAGTACTTC | CASSPLPAGSSETQYF
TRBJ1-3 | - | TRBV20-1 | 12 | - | TGCAGTGCTGACCAGGGAGGAAACACCATATATTTT | CSADQGGNTIYF
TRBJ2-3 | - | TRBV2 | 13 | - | TGTGCCAGCATCCGGGACAACACAGATACGCAGTATTTT | CASIRDNTDTQYF
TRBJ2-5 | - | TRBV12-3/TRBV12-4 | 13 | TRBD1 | TGTGCCAGCGCGGGACAGGGTGGCAAGACCCAGTACTTC | CASAGQGGKTQYF
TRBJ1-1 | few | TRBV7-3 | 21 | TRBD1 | TGTGCCAGCAGCCCTCTTGGAGCTAAAACCGGGACAGGGGGTTGCGGCACTGAAGCTTTCTTT | CASSPLGAKTGTGGCGTEAFF
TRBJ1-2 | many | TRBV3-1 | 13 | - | TGTGCCAGCAGCCAAGAAGGAGGGGACGGCTACACCTTC | CASSQEGGDGYTF
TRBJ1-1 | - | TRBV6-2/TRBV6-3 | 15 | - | TGTGCCAACACCCAAAGGGAAGGGGCCAACACTGAAGCTTTCTTT | CANTQREGANTEAFF
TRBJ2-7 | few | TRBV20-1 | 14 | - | TGCAGTGCATCCCGGGCTGACGTAACCTACGAGCAGTACTTC | CSASRADVTYEQYF
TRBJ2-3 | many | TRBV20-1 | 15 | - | TGCAGTGCTAGTCTCGGGCAGGAGGACACAGATACGCAGTATTTT | CSASLGQEDTDTQYF
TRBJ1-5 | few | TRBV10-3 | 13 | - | TGTGCCATTCGCGCCAGGGCGGATCAGCCCCAGCATTTT | CAIRARADQPQHF
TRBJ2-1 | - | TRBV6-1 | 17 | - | TGTGCCAGCAGTCAAGCCCCCCCCGGCCTACCCTACAATGAGCAGTTCTTC | CASSQAPPGLPYNEQFF
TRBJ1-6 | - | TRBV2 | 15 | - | TGTGCCAGCAGTGTCATGAGCTCCTATAATTCACCCCTCCACTTT | CASSVMSSYNSPLHF
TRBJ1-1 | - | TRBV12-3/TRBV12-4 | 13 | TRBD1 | TGTGCCATATCTGACAGGGGTAGGACTGAAGCTTCCTTT | CAISDRGRTEASF
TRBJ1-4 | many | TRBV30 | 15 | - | TGTGCCTGGCAACACCTAACCCCAACTAATGAAAAACTGTTTTTT | CAWQHLTPTNEKLFF
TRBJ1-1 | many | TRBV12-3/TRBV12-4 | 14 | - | TGTGCCAGCACCATGGGGAAAGGGAACACTGAAGCTTTCTTT | CASTMGKGNTEAFF
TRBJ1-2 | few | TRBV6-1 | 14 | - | TGTGCCAGCAGCTGGGTTGCGGACGGCTATGGCTACACCTTC | CASSWVADGYGYTF
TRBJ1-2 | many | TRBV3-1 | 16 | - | TGTGCCAGCAGCCAAGATCTCGCCGGGATGAACTATGGCTACACCTTC | CASSQDLAGMNYGYTF
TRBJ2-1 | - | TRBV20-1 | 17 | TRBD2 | TGCAGTGCTAGACCAATCCGGGGGGGCCAATCCTACAATGAGCAGTTCTTC | CSARPIRGGQSYNEQFF
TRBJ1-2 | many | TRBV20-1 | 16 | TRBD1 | TGCAGTGCTAGAGATTCAGGACAGGGGTCTAACTATGGCTACACCTTC | CSARDSGQGSNYGYTF
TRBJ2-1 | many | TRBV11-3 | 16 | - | TGTGCCAGCAGCTTAAGGCTCAGAGCTGGGTACAATGAGCAGTTCTTC | CASSLRLRAGYNEQFF
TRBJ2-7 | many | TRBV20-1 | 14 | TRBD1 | TGCAGTGCTAGATCGGCCCTCAGGGGGTACGAGCAGTACTTC | CSARSALRGYEQYF
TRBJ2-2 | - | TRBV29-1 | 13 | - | TGCAGCGTTGCGGCAGGGAACACCGGGGAGCTGTTTTTT | CSVAAGNTGELFF
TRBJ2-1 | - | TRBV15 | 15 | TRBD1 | TGTGCCACCAGCCCGGACAGGGGGGGATACAATGAGCAGTTCTTC | CATSPDRGGYNEQFF
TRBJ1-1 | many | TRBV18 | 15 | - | TGTGCCAGCTCAAATAGTAACACCCTGAACACTGAAGCTTTCTTT | CASSNSNTLNTEAFF
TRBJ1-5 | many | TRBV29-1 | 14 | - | TGCAGCGTTGTGATGGGGACGGGGAATCAGCCCCAGCATTTT | CSVVMGTGNQPQHF
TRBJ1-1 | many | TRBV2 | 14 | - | TGTGCCAGCAGCGAGAGGACAGAGAACACTGAAGCTTTCTTT | CASSERTENTEAFF
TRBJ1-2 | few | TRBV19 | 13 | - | TGTGCCAGTAGTATCGTCCGGACGGATGGCTACACCTTC | CASSIVRTDGYTF
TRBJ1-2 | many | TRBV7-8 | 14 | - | TGTGCCAGCAGCTTAGATACGGAAACCTATGGCTACACCTTC | CASSLDTETYGYTF
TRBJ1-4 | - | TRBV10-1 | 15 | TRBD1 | TGCGCCAGCAGTGAGACGAGCGGGACAGCGGATAAACTGTTTTTT | CASSETSGTADKLFF
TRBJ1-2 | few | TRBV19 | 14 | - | TGTGCCATTACGGACGGGGGAACTAACTATGGCTACACCTTC | CAITDGGTNYGYTF
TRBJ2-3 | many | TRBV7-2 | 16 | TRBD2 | TGTGCCAGCAGCCGCTCGCGACTAGCGGGCACAGATACGCAGTATTTT | CASSRSRLAGTDTQYF
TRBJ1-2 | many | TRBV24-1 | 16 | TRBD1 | TGTGCCACCAGTGAACCCCCGGACAGGCTTTCCTATGGCTACACCTTC | CATSEPPDRLSYGYTF
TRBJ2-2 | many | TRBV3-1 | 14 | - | TGTGCCAGCAGCCAAGGCACGTTGACCGGGGAGCTGTTTTTT | CASSQGTLTGELFF
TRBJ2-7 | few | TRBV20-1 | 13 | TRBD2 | TGCAGTGGATCAGCGGGGGCCCTCTACGAGCAGTACTTC | CSGSAGALYEQYF
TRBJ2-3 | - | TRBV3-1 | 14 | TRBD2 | TGTGCCAGCAGCTTTAGCGGGCCAGAGGATACGCAGTATTTT | CASSFSGPEDTQYF
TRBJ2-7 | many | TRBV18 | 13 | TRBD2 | TGTGCCAGCTCAAACGGGGGGGCCTACGAGCAGTACTTC | CASSNGGAYEQYF